The T cell receptor (beta chain) described here comes from a study of T cells after somatic rescue of genetic block. The data were produced by immunoSEQ multiplex PCR, yet TCRdb's version contains in-frame clones alone and is incomplete. The profile shows some 8,000 clones, 75% to 90% of them singletons. V lost 4 bases to trimming and J lost 2 bases, with 15 bases between them. CDR3 length: 17 residues. Germline V gene data show CDR1 as LNHDA and CDR2 as SQIVND (reference sequence). This TCR was sampled from a boy under 18. The sequencing input was peripheral blood mononuclear cells (PBMCs). The chain couples TRBV19 to TRBJ1-6; maybe TRBD1 (5 bases). The CDR3 DNA sequence: TGTGCCAGTAGTACGGACCTGGGGGGTACCTATAATTCACCCCTCCACTTT. Amino acid sequence: CASSTDLGGTYNSPLHF.